This T cell receptor (beta chain) derives from a study of T cell responses to AZD1222 COVID-19 vaccine. Study-wide results and limits: CD4 TCRs covered the whole spike, strongest at regions 160-218 and 743-854. White British people made up most donors, females outnumbered males, and clonal diversity was possibly underestimated.

Germline CDR1 and CDR2: SQVTM and ANQGSEA. The V gene lost 4 bases and the J gene lost 4 bases, with 8 bases spanning the gap. CDR3 length equals 11 residues. Sequencing used immunoSEQ multiplex PCR; TCRdb keeps in-frame clones, though not all of them. Among roughly 90,000 clones listed, about 92% were seen once. Regarding this clone: What it recognizes is unknown.

The specimen comprised peripheral blood, sampled 28 days after the second AZD1222 dose. This rearrangement joins TRBV29-1 to TRBJ2-7; D call uncertain. This TCR came from an adult who received the AZD1222 COVID-19 vaccine. The CDR3 sequence: CSVGGSYEQYF. CDR3 bases: TGCAGCGTTGGAGGCAGTTACGAGCAGTACTTC.